The 10 T cell receptor beta chains listed next were all sequenced from one sample in a study of regulatory T cells in long-lasting Graves disease. Relying on iRepertoire HTBI primers and Arm-PCR of CDR3 regions, the team built TCR beta libraries. TCRdb reanalysed the multiplex PCR reads using MiXCR and keeps one entry per CDR3 protein. Among roughly 490,000 distinct CDR3 sequences listed, roughly 23% were seen once. Time point described: persistent/refractory GD, antithyroid drugs over 5 years with positive TRAb. Making the TCR library involved RNA that had been extracted from PBMCs. Sample: peripheral blood mononuclear cells (PBMCs), taken when the disease was refractory, from a patient treated with antithyroid drugs. The receptors stem from a female donor with Graves disease.

This clonotype was counted a few times. The chain recombines TRBV7-2 with TRBJ2-7; 11 nucleotides line up with TRBD2. The V gene end was trimmed by 1 base and the J gene end by 6 bases; junction bases not matched to a gene: 5. Germline CDR1 is SGHTA and CDR2 is FQGNSA. This CDR3 spans 15 amino acids. The CDR3 DNA sequence: TGTGCCAGCAGCTTAGTCGGTCTAGCGGGAGGCGAGCAGTACTTC. Its translation is CASSLVGLAGGEQYF. Using reference TRBV7-2 and TRBJ2-7 for the parts outside the CDR3, the full variable domain is GAGVSQSPSNKVTEKGKDVELRCDPISGHTALYWYRQSLGQGLEFLIYFQGNSAPDKSGLPSDRFSAERTGGSVSTLTIQRTQQEDSAVYLCASSLVGLAGGEQYFGPGTRLTVT.

This clonotype was seen ten or more times. This chain uses TRBV5-1 with TRBJ1-1, with D possibly matching TRBD1 (6 bases). Germline loops: CDR1 SGHRS, CDR2 YFSETQ. CDR3 size: 14 residues. Trimming pared 4 bases from V and 1 base from J, leaving 11 bases between. The CDR3 sequence is CASSAGTQNTEAFF. The CDR3 coding sequence is TGCGCCAGCAGCGCCGGGACACAGAACACTGAAGCTTTCTTT.

The chain couples TRBV4-1 to TRBJ2-5; the match to TRBD2 covers 14 bases. The J call is in doubt because the DNA end fits TRBJ2-1 better. CDR1 is MGHRA and CDR2 is YSYEKL in the germline V gene. The CDR3 is 15 amino acids. CDR3 protein: CASSLTSGGANEQFF. The CDR3 DNA sequence: TGCGCCAGCAGCCTGACTAGCGGGGGGGCGAATGAGCAGTTCTTC.

This clonotype was detected many times. The chain links TRBV30 to TRBJ1-4; no clear D gene. Germline CDR1 is GTSNPN and CDR2 is SVGIG (reference sequence). The V end lost 3 bases, the J end lost 3 bases, and 5 bases lay between the germline ends. This CDR3 has 12 amino acids. CDR3 residues: CAWRGANEKLFF. Here the CDR3 DNA reads TGTGCCTGGAGGGGAGCTAATGAAAAACTGTTTTTT.

V gene TRBV7-2 combines with J gene TRBJ1-1; 12 positions agree with TRBD1. CDR3 length: 16 residues. In germline, CDR1 is SGHTA, CDR2 FQGNSA. Trimming at V came to 3 bases and at J to 6 bases, leaving 8 bases not matched to a gene. In DNA, the CDR3 is TGTGCCAGCAGCTTCTTAAGGGGACAGGGGGCTTCTGAAGCTTTCTTT. This translates into CASSFLRGQGASEAFF.

By sample fraction, this clonotype is medium-sized. The chain links TRBV6-4 to TRBJ1-1; D unresolved. CDR1 and CDR2 from the germline V gene are MRHNA and SNTAGT. This CDR3 contains 11 residues. V was pared by 8 bases and J by 5 bases, with 9 bases between. CDR3 nucleotide sequence: TGTGCCAGCTGGCGTCCGACTGAAGCTTTCTTT. Protein product: CASWRPTEAFF.

This clonotype was seen more than once but under ten times. The J gene is TRBJ2-1, the V gene TRBV12-3 or TRBV12-4; no clear D. The length of the CDR3 is 14 residues. The V end lost 8 bases, the J end lost 2 bases, and 13 bases lay between the germline ends. The CDR3 sequence: CASRGEAPYNEQFF. The CDR3 DNA sequence: TGTGCCAGCCGAGGAGAAGCGCCCTACAATGAGCAGTTCTTC.

This clonotype was observed many times. The chain uses TRBV29-1 and TRBJ2-7; D is unresolved. The ends were cut back, 6 bases at V and 6 bases at J, with 18 bases in the middle. Looked up from germline, CDR1 is SQVTM and CDR2 is ANQGSEA. This CDR3 has 13 amino acids. The CDR3 region is CSVIWVSRTEQYF. CDR3 nucleotide sequence: TGCAGCGTGATTTGGGTTAGCAGGACCGAGCAGTACTTC.

The sample holds a few counts of this clonotype. This CDR3 reads CASSRSGELFF. Here the CDR3 DNA reads TGTGCCAGCAGTAGGAGCGGGGAGCTGTTTTTT. The chain links TRBV6-1 to TRBJ2-2, with D uncertain. The CDR3 has 11 residues. Germline values: CDR1 MNHNS, CDR2 SASEGT. The V end lost 5 bases, the J end lost 7 bases, and 5 bases lay between the germline ends.

This clonotype was seen many times. The chain is built from TRBV2 and TRBJ2-7; TRBD1 matches 9 bases. V shed 6 bases and J 4 bases; nucleotides not matched to a gene: 4. There are 13 residues in the CDR3. Germline V gene data show CDR1 as SNHLY and CDR2 as FYNNEI. The CDR3 sequence is CASRRDREYEQYF. Written as DNA, the CDR3 is TGTGCCAGCAGACGGGACAGGGAATACGAGCAGTACTTC.